Reported below is one T cell receptor beta chain. Each multiple sclerosis control was a treatment-naive patient with relapsing-remitting disease that was either stable or active. The CDR3 totals 13 residues. V lost 8 bases and J lost 9, with 20 bases in between. Germline CDR1 reads SQVTM; CDR2 reads ANQGSEA. RNA totalling roughly 0.45 to 1 ug underwent reverse transcription with random hexamers. TCRdb used MiXCR to reprocess the immunoSEQ multiplex PCR reads, holding one entry per CDR3 protein. The sample holds 200,000 or so distinct CDR3 sequences; 90% to 95% are singletons and the top ten take just under 0.095%. The entry originates in a study of CD8 T cells in Susac syndrome.

Sequenced: CD4+ T cells from PBMCs. This sequence was found in a human donor with multiple sclerosis. This chain connects TRBV29-1 to TRBJ2-1, with D possibly matching TRBD2 (5 bases). The DNA for the CDR3 is TGCAGCTCCGCCTTGGGAGTCCGCGGTGAGCAGTTCTTC. It specifies CSSALGVRGEQFF.